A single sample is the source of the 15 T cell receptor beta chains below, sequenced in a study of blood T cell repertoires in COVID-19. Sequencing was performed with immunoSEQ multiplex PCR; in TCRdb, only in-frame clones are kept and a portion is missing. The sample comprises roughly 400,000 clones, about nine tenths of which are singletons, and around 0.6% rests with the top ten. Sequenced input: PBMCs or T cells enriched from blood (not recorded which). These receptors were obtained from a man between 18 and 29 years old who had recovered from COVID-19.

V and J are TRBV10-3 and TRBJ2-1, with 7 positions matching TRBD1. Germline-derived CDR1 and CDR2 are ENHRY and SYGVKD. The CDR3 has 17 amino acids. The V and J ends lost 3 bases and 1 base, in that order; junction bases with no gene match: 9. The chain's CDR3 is CAISDRGGANSYNEQFF. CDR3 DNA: TGTGCCATCAGTGATCGAGGGGGCGCAAATTCCTACAATGAGCAGTTCTTC.

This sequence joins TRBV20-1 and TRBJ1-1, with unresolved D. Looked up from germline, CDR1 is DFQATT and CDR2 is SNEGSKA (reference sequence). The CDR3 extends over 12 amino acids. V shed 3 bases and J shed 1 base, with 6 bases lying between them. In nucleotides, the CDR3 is TGCAGTGCTAGTCGAGAGAACACTGAAGCTTTCTTT. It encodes CSASRENTEAFF.

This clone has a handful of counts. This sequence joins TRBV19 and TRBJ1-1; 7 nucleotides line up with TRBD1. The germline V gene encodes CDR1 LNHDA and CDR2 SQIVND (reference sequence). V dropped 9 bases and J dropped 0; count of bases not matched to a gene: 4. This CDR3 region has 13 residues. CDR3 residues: CASRDSVNTEAFF. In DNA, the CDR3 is TGTGCCAGCCGGGACAGTGTGAACACTGAAGCTTTCTTT.

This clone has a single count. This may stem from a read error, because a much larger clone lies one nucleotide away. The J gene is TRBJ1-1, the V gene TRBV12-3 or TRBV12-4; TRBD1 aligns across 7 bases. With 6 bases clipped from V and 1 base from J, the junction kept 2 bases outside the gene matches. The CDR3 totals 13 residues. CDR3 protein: CASSYRGNTEAFF. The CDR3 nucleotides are TGTGCCAGCAGCTACAGGGGGAACACTGAAGCTTTCTTT.

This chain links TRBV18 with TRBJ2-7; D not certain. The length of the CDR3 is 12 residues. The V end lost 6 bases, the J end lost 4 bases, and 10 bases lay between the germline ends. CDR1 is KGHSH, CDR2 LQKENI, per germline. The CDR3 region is CASSPNGYEQYF. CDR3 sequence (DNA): TGTGCCAGCTCCCCCAACGGGTACGAGCAGTACTTC.

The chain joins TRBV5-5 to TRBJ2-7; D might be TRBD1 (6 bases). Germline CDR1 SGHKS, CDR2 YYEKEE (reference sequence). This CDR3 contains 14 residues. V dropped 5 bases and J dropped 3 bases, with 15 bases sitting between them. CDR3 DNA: TGTGCCAGCAGTTATGTCCCAGGGGACTACGAGCAGTACTTC. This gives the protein CASSYVPGDYEQYF. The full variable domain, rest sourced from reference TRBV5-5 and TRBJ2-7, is DAGVTQSPTHLIKTRGQQVTLRCSPISGHKSVSWYQQVLGQGPQFIFQYYEKEERGRGNFPDRFSARQFPNYSSELNVNALLLGDSALYLCASSYVPGDYEQYFGPGTRLTVT.

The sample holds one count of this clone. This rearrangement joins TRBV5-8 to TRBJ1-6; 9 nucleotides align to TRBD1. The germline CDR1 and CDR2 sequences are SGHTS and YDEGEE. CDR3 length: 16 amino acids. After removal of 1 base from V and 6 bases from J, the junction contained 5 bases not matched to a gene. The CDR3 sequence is CASSLFRGQGNSPLHF. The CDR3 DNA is TGTGCCAGCAGCTTGTTTCGGGGACAGGGTAATTCACCCCTCCACTTT.

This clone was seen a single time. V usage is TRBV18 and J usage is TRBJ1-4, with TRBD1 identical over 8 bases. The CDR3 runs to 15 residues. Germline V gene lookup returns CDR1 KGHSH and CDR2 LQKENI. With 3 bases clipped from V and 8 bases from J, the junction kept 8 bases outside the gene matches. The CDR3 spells CASSPDRGGREKLFF. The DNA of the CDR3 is TGTGCCAGCTCACCCGACAGGGGAGGAAGGGAAAAACTGTTTTTT. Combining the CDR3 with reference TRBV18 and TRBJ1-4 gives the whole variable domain NAGVMQNPRHLVRRRGQEARLRCSPMKGHSHVYWYRQLPEEGLKFMVYLQKENIIDESGMPKERFSAEFPKEGPSILRIQQVVRGDSAAYFCASSPDRGGREKLFFGSGTQLSVL.

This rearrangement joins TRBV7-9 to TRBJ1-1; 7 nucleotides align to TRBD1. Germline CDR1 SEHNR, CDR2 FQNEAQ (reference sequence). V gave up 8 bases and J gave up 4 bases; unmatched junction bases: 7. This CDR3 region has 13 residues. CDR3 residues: CASSGGTVTEAFF. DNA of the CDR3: TGTGCCAGCTCTGGGGGGACAGTCACTGAAGCTTTCTTT.

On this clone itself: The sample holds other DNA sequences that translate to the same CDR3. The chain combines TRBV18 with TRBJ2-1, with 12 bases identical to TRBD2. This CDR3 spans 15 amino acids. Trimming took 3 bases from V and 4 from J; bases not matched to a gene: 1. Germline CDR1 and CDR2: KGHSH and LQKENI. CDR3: CASSPTSGGYNEQFF. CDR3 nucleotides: TGTGCCAGCTCACCCACTAGCGGGGGGTACAATGAGCAGTTCTTC.

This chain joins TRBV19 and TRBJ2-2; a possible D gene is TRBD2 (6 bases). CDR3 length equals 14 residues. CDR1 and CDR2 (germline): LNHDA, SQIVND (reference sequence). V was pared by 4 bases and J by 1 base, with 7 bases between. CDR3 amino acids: CASSTGVNTGELFF. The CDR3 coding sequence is TGTGCCAGTAGTACGGGAGTGAACACCGGGGAGCTGTTTTTT.

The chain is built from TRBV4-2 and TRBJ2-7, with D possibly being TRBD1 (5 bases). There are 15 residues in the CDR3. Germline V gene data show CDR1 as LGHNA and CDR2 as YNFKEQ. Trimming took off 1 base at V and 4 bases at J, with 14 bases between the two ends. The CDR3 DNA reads TGTGCCAGCAGCCAAGCCACAGGAATGGGGTACGAGCAGTACTTC. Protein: CASSQATGMGYEQYF.

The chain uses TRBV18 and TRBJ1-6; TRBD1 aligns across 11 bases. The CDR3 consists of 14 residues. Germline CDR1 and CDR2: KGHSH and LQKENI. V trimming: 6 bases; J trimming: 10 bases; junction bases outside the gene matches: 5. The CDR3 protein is CASSQGTGGSPLHF. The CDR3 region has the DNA TGTGCCAGCTCGCAGGGGACAGGGGGATCACCCCTCCACTTT.

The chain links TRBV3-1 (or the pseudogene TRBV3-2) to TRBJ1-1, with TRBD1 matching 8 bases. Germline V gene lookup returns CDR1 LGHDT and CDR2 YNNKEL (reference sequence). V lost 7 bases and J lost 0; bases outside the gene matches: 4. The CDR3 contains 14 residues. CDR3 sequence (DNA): TGTGCCAGCATTCCACAGGGGGTGAACACTGAAGCTTTCTTT. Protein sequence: CASIPQGVNTEAFF.

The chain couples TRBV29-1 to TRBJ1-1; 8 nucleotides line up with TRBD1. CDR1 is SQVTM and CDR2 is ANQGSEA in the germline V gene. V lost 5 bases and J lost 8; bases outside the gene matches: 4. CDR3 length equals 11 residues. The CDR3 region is CSVPDRDEAFF. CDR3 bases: TGCAGCGTTCCGGACAGGGACGAAGCTTTCTTT.